These T cell receptor beta chains were read from a single sample in a study of Ad26.COV2.S vaccination and SARS-CoV-2 variants. TCRdb's copy holds only in-frame clones and misses some; the assay was immunoSEQ multiplex PCR. The data show roughly 150,000 clones, 86% seen once. This specimen was peripheral blood, taken after recovery from COVID-19. These receptors all stem from a human donor who had recovered from COVID-19. The CDR3 runs from the conserved cysteine through the conserved F or W.

>TRBJ1-2|TRBV6-5
CASNGQALGDYGYTF
>TRBJ2-5|TRBV13
CATQAYGGKETQYF
>TRBJ2-5|TRBV4-1
CASSQWQGMRETQYF
>TRBJ1-4|TRBV6-5
CASSSGGSTNEKLFF
>TRBJ2-5|TRBV15
CATSRDRAETQYF
>TRBJ2-5|TRBV7-9
CASSVGVGETQYF
>TRBJ2-7|TRBV18
CASSPDSISYEQYF
>TRBJ2-1|TRBV5-5
CASSPAAGLAGDHNEQFF
>TRBJ2-1|TRBV7-9
CASSFSGVRYNEQFF
>TRBJ1-6|TRBV30
CAWRGDPSSSSPLHF
>TRBJ2-7|TRBV28
CASRGFYEQYF
>TRBJ1-4|TRBV4-3
CASSQARSNRGTEKLFF
>TRBJ1-4|TRBV11-2
CASSSRQGGANEKLFF
>TRBJ1-5|TRBV9
CASSVEGRQREPQHF
>TRBJ2-2|TRBV14
CASSQAGLNTGELFF
>TRBJ2-7|TRBV9
CASSPGQAAYEQYF
>TRBJ2-2|TRBV6-5
CASSYGGHGELFF
>TRBJ2-1|TRBV6-5
CASSFGTEQFF
>TRBJ1-1|TRBV6-2/TRBV6-3
CASSGMTNTEAFF
>TRBJ1-1|TRBV27
CATGPGNTEAFF
>TRBJ2-3|TRBV3-1/TRBV3-2
CASSQESVSVVTDTQYF
>TRBJ1-1|TRBV7-2
CASSLSDRGGTEAFF
>TRBJ1-3|TRBV14
CASSQGGNTIYF
>TRBJ2-3|TRBV4-3
CASSQEIAGGTDTQYF
>TRBJ1-6|TRBV28
CASSLTPGGSYNSPLHF
>TRBJ1-2|TRBV5-6
CASSPGLYGYTF
>TRBJ2-5|TRBV7-8
CASSPRGTQYF
>TRBJ2-7|TRBV9
CASSAPDSLEQYF
>TRBJ1-6|TRBV19
CASSIGSAGESTSPLHF
>TRBJ1-6|TRBV24-1
CATSDFHSSYNSPLHF
>TRBJ1-1|TRBV28
CASRLTSFEAFF
>TRBJ1-2|TRBV14
CASSQDLNGYGYTF
>TRBJ1-5|TRBV28
CASSWEVINQPQHF
>TRBJ2-7|TRBV30
CAWGTGNEQYF
>TRBJ1-6|TRBV28
CASSPPAGGNSPLHF
>TRBJ1-3|TRBV19
CASRTLSSGNTIYF
>TRBJ2-3|TRBV7-2
CASSPGHTDTQYF
>TRBJ2-6|TRBV19
CASSISRGANVLTF
>TRBJ1-1|TRBV7-2
CASSLELGGTEAFF
>TRBJ1-1|TRBV15
CATSRGWDTEAFF
>TRBJ1-6|TRBV30
CAWDRPRNGSPLHF
>TRBJ1-1|TRBV19
CASSPLGGGENTEAFF
>TRBJ2-1|TRBV2
CASRTGAVGGNEQFF
>TRBJ2-7|TRBV7-8
CASSLSPAPLSYEQYF